Listed below are T cell receptor beta chains from one sample, sequenced in a study of T-cell reconstitution after alpha-beta-depleted transplantation in children. One entry per CDR3 protein results from TCRdb running MiXCR on the PCR reads. The profile shows some 300,000 distinct CDR3 sequences, around 10% of them singletons. Source: PBMCs from the stem cell graft donor, taken from the stem cell graft. The receptors here all came from a human donor who donated a stem cell graft to a child with acute lymphoblastic leukemia. Both conserved end residues are trimmed from each CDR3. The D gene is left open where the match is weak. Size values are once, few and many counts, or a class for expanded clones, and some rows have none.

>many|TRBJ1-6|-|TRBV7-2
ASTLNRDSPLH
>-|TRBJ2-3|TRBD2|TRBV15
ATSRDRARGGRY
>many|TRBJ2-7|TRBD1|TRBV9
ASSARQGPYEQY
>-|TRBJ2-3|TRBD2|TRBV11-1
ASRSRHSGNTDTQY
>few|TRBJ2-1|-|TRBV5-1
ASSLPRDRAHNEQF
>-|TRBJ1-1|-|TRBV27
ASSLLGQPNAEAF
>-|TRBJ2-1|TRBD2|TRBV10-3
AISPTSGRERYNEQF
>-|TRBJ1-5|-|TRBV28
ASSRAFLEDQPQH
>few|TRBJ2-6|-|TRBV5-1
ASRASGANVLT
>few|TRBJ2-6|-|TRBV5-5
ASSLGVVSGANVLT
>many|TRBJ2-1|TRBD2|TRBV20-1
SATPPWTRKNEQF
>few|TRBJ2-7|-|TRBV7-9
ASSRGLGEQY
>few|TRBJ2-7|-|TRBV29-1
SVSGRTVLDEQY
>once|TRBJ2-2|-|TRBV20-1
SARDETSNTGELF
>-|TRBJ2-1|TRBD2|TRBV5-1
ASSLATSGGRRNEQF
>many|TRBJ1-1|TRBD1|TRBV28
AGRGQGGEAF
>-|TRBJ2-1|-|TRBV10-3
AISESDPLGGNVQF
>few|TRBJ1-2|-|TRBV5-1
ASSLRRDAANYGYT
>-|TRBJ2-6|TRBD1|TRBV12-3/TRBV12-4
TRSPRTGAHITGANVLT
>-|TRBJ2-7|-|TRBV11-3
ASSLGGDNRQY
>many|TRBJ2-7|TRBD1|TRBV27
ASSLTGGAYSYEQY
>-|TRBJ2-7|-|TRBV7-2
ASSTAVPYEQY
>many|TRBJ1-1|-|TRBV29-1
SVEDSLNTEAF
>few|TRBJ1-6|-|TRBV5-1
ASSWKTGGNSPLH
>many|TRBJ2-5|-|TRBV27
ASSTGLLPGTQY
>few|TRBJ2-3|TRBD2|TRBV19
ASSFFGLVIPPGSTDTQY
>-|TRBJ2-1|-|TRBV6-1
ASRETIYNEQF
>few|TRBJ2-1|-|TRBV11-2
ASSLGGQGVAEQF
>few|TRBJ2-1|TRBD2|TRBV12-3/TRBV12-4
ASSPSGRGEYNEQF
>few|TRBJ2-3|TRBD2|TRBV11-2
ASSLRRTSGRSTDTQY
>few|TRBJ2-7|TRBD1|TRBV13
ASSLEVQGGSYEQY
>-|TRBJ2-1|TRBD2|TRBV12-3/TRBV12-4
ASSLMGLAGERGSYNEQF
>-|TRBJ1-2|TRBD1|TRBV3-1
ASSQLGQGDYT
>-|TRBJ2-5|-|TRBV28
ASQYQDQETQY
>many|TRBJ2-3|-|TRBV6-5
ASWNRGTQY
>few|TRBJ2-5|-|TRBV5-1
ASSPSGWEETQY
>few|TRBJ2-7|-|TRBV9
ASSLDSRNYEQY
>few|TRBJ2-1|TRBD1|TRBV7-9
ASSLPGQAYNEQF
>many|TRBJ1-2|-|TRBV21-1
ASSKAQTNYGYT
>-|TRBJ2-3|TRBD1|TRBV20-1
SATNAGQVTDTQY
>many|TRBJ1-5|-|TRBV28
ASTPPAGRVGNQPQH
>few|TRBJ2-1|-|TRBV19
ASSNSGGNQQF
>-|TRBJ1-6|-|TRBV3-1
ASSHRPENSPLH
>few|TRBJ2-5|-|TRBV5-1
ASSLAGSGETQY
>few|TRBJ2-1|-|TRBV15
ATAAVVRPAQF
>few|TRBJ2-2|TRBD2|TRBV7-2
ASSISGRNTGELF
>few|TRBJ2-7|TRBD2|TRBV4-1
ASSQGAGERTYEQY
>-|TRBJ2-4|-|TRBV20-1
SALQGGGNIQY
>-|TRBJ2-5|-|TRBV7-2
ASKQDSLQETQY
>few|TRBJ2-3|TRBD2|TRBV7-2
ASSPPSGWYSTDTQY
>many|TRBJ2-7|-|TRBV27
ATQGGLYYEQY
>-|TRBJ2-7|-|TRBV21-1
ASSKRRQWVTIYEQY
>-|TRBJ2-5|TRBD2|TRBV7-8
ASSLVVGRAGETQY
>few|TRBJ2-4|-|TRBV20-1
SARATTGARGY
>-|TRBJ1-5|TRBD1|TRBV4-1
ASSQEPGQGDQPQH
>few|TRBJ2-5|TRBD2|TRBV20-1
SARTGLGGETQY
>-|TRBJ2-3|-|TRBV7-9
ASSLKVADGTDTQY
>few|TRBJ1-1|TRBD1|TRBV5-1
ASSLDRQGGEAF
>-|TRBJ1-2|TRBD1|TRBV4-3
ASSPTGGASGYT